The 27 T cell receptor beta chains below all came from one sample that was sequenced in a study of blood T cell repertoires in COVID-19 (dated by TCRdb to the early 2020s). Libraries were made using the immunoSEQ multiplex PCR assay. TCRdb's version of the immuneACCESS table is confined to in-frame rearrangements and falls short of the full clone set. An unresolved V gene accounts for under half of the shortfall where checked; the remainder is of unknown origin. This sample lists around 400,000 clones; around 87% were detected once. The ten largest clones add up to approximately 2.4% of the sample. The specimen sequenced was peripheral blood. The source of these receptors is a woman aged 55-69 years with COVID-19, enrolled during active disease.

This chain joins TRBV13 and TRBJ2-5; D gene uncertain. Germline V gives CDR1 PRHDT, CDR2 FYEKMQ (reference sequence). The CDR3 loop spans 13 amino acids. The germline V and J ends were trimmed by 1 base and 2 bases, with 5 bases remaining between them. The CDR3 nucleotides are TGTGCCAGCAGCTTAGAGCAACAAGAGACCCAGTACTTC. Its translation is CASSLEQQETQYF.

The chain recombines TRBV6-6 with TRBJ1-2; no reliable D call. Trimming removed 5 bases from V and 7 bases from J, with 8 bases in between. The CDR3 consists of 11 residues. Germline-derived CDR1 and CDR2 are MNHNY and SVGAGI (reference sequence). DNA of the CDR3: TGTGCCAGCAGTCCCAGAGGTGGCTACACCTTC. Protein product: CASSPRGGYTF.

The DNA of the CDR3 is TGTGCCAGCAGTTCCCACAGGGGCGCCGATACGCAGTATTTT. Translation gives CASSSHRGADTQYF. V gene TRBV6-5 combines with J gene TRBJ2-3, with 7 bases that match TRBD1. CDR1 is MNHEY, CDR2 SVGAGI, per germline. The junction had 7 bases not matched to a gene; V was cut back by 4 bases and J by 6 bases. The CDR3 is 14 residues long.

The chain combines TRBV7-3 with TRBJ2-7, with 7 bases fitting TRBD1. J gave up 6 bases and V 4 bases, and 12 bases lay outside the gene matches. The CDR3 runs to 15 residues. Germline V gene sequence: CDR1 SGHTA, CDR2 FQGTGA. The chain's CDR3 is CASSSIGGANAEQYF. DNA for the CDR3: TGTGCCAGCAGCTCCATAGGGGGCGCAAACGCCGAGCAGTACTTC.

This clone was picked up one time. This sequence joins TRBV9 and TRBJ2-5; TRBD1 aligns across 12 bases. The CDR3 contains 17 residues. J lost 5 bases, V lost 0 bases, and 8 bases had no gene match. The germline gives CDR1 SGDLS, CDR2 YYNGEE. This CDR3 is CASSVGAGQGAGETQYF. The CDR3, as DNA: TGTGCCAGCAGCGTAGGAGCGGGACAGGGGGCCGGGGAGACCCAGTACTTC.

In this sample, this clone turned up once. The V and J genes are TRBV19 and TRBJ1-1; TRBD1 aligns across 9 bases. Germline V gene lookup returns CDR1 LNHDA and CDR2 SQIVND (reference sequence). CDR3 length: 14 amino acids. The V gene end was trimmed by 6 bases and the J gene end by 5 bases; junction bases not matched to a gene: 7. The CDR3 DNA reads as TGTGCCAGTAGATTACAGGGGGCGAAAACTGAAGCTTTCTTT. This gives the protein CASRLQGAKTEAFF.

The chain couples TRBV7-3 to TRBJ2-1; no clear D gene. V gave up 2 bases and J gave up 8 bases, with 10 bases separating them. The germline V gene encodes CDR1 SGHTA and CDR2 FQGTGA. CDR3 length: 13 amino acids. The CDR3, as DNA: TGTGCCAGCAGCTTACATCGGCAGGATGAGCAGTTCTTC. Its protein is CASSLHRQDEQFF.

The chain carries TRBV7-3 and TRBJ2-1; the D is unclear. The CDR3 consists of 14 residues. V lost 1 base and J lost 4, with 8 bases in between. Germline assignment: CDR1 SGHTA and CDR2 FQGTGA. The CDR3 region has the DNA TGTGCCAGCAGCTTAAGGCCAGGATACAATGAGCAGTTCTTC. Its protein product is CASSLRPGYNEQFF.

The V and J genes are TRBV30 and TRBJ1-2; 8 bases match TRBD1. Germline values: CDR1 GTSNPN, CDR2 SVGIG (reference sequence). The CDR3 has 12 residues. The ends lost 8 bases at V and 2 bases at J; junction bases unmatched: 4. The CDR3 is CATTGGNYGYTF. In DNA form, the CDR3 reads TGTGCCACAACAGGGGGGAACTATGGCTACACCTTC.

There are a few counts of this clone. This sample includes further DNA sequences coding for the same CDR3. This chain joins TRBV5-1 and TRBJ1-1, with TRBD1 as a possible D gene (6 bases). Germline loops: CDR1 SGHRS, CDR2 YFSETQ. This CDR3 comprises 13 residues. Trimming removed 1 base from V and 4 bases from J, with 8 bases in between. CDR3 in amino acids: CASSLTGSTEAFF. CDR3 nucleotides: TGCGCCAGCAGCTTGACAGGGTCCACTGAAGCTTTCTTT.

The chain joins TRBV2 to TRBJ2-4; 11 bases align to TRBD1. There are 16 residues in the CDR3. From germline, CDR1 is SNHLY and CDR2 FYNNEI. J was trimmed by 1 base and V by 8 bases; bases with no gene match: 7. This chain's CDR3 is CASGTGGWGAKNIQYF. CDR3 nucleotides: TGTGCCAGCGGGACAGGGGGATGGGGTGCCAAAAACATTCAGTACTTC. The full variable domain, with the rest looked up from reference TRBV2 and TRBJ2-4, is EPEVTQTPSHQVTQMGQEVILRCVPISNHLYFYWYRQILGQKVEFLVSFYNNEISEKSEIFDDQFSVERPDGSNFTLKIRSTKLEDSAMYFCASGTGGWGAKNIQYFGAGTRLSVL.

CDR3 loop: CASKQGAADTQYF. Written as DNA, the CDR3 is TGTGCCAGCAAACAGGGGGCCGCAGATACGCAGTATTTT. This chain connects TRBV6-5 to TRBJ2-3, with 9 bases matching TRBD1. J lost 4 bases, V lost 7 bases, and 3 bases had no gene match. The germline V gene has CDR1 MNHEY and CDR2 SVGAGI. The CDR3 spans 13 residues.

The chain joins TRBV6-5 to TRBJ1-2; D gene uncertain. Germline V CDR1 and CDR2: MNHEY, SVGAGI. The CDR3 covers 16 residues. The V and J ends lost 0 bases and 4 bases respectively, with 15 bases between them. The CDR3, as DNA: TGTGCCAGCAGTTACTCGAGGGCGATGGGAGGCTATGGCTACACCTTC. Protein product: CASSYSRAMGGYGYTF.

The J gene is TRBJ2-1, the V gene TRBV5-1, with D possibly TRBD2 on 6 matching bases. Germline V gene data show CDR1 as SGHRS and CDR2 as YFSETQ. This CDR3 is built from 17 residues. V lost 4 bases and J lost 4, with 21 bases in between. CDR3 region: CASSGGMIGGAYNEQFF. The CDR3 nucleotides read TGCGCCAGCAGCGGAGGGATGATCGGGGGTGCTTACAATGAGCAGTTCTTC.

V and J are TRBV5-1 and TRBJ1-3; D is perhaps TRBD1 (6 bases). Trimming cost V 6 bases and J 0 bases, with 10 bases left between them. CDR1 and CDR2 from the germline V gene are SGHRS and YFSETQ. The CDR3 has 14 residues. CDR3: CASNPTGSGNTIYF. The CDR3 region has the DNA TGCGCCAGCAACCCGACAGGCTCTGGAAACACCATATATTTT.

The rearrangement uses TRBV10-3 and TRBJ1-5; the D is unclear. This CDR3 is 13 amino acids long. V was pared by 6 bases and J by 7 bases, with 13 bases between. Looked up from germline, CDR1 is ENHRY and CDR2 is SYGVKD. CDR3 loop: CAIRRVDGQPQHF. CDR3 coding DNA: TGTGCCATCAGACGGGTTGACGGACAGCCCCAGCATTTT.

The rearrangement uses TRBV10-2 and TRBJ2-6; D is unresolved. Germline V gene lookup returns CDR1 WSHSY and CDR2 SAAADI. This CDR3 comprises 16 residues. The V end was cut by 6 bases, the J end by 0 bases, with 12 bases between. The CDR3 reads CASRRGPSSGANVLTF. DNA for the CDR3: TGCGCCAGCAGGAGAGGCCCGAGCTCTGGGGCCAACGTCCTGACTTTC.

DNA of the CDR3: TGTGCCAGCAGCCCGGGACTGGTTAGCAATCAGCCCCAGCATTTT. This encodes CASSPGLVSNQPQHF. V usage is TRBV6-5 and J usage is TRBJ1-5; D may be TRBD1 (5 bases). The CDR3 totals 15 residues. Trimming removed 6 bases at V and 0 bases at J, with 12 bases between. Germline V CDR1 and CDR2: MNHEY, SVGAGI.

This CDR3 is CATSQGDRASGNTIYF. The DNA of the CDR3 is TGTGCCACCAGCCAGGGAGACAGGGCCTCTGGAAACACCATATATTTT. The chain combines TRBV15 with TRBJ1-3; the match to TRBD1 covers 7 bases. This CDR3 is built from 16 residues. Germline V gives CDR1 LNHNV, CDR2 YYDKDF (reference sequence). J gave up 0 bases and V 5 bases, and 7 bases lay outside the gene matches.

V gene TRBV29-1 combines with J gene TRBJ2-3; TRBD1 is a possible D gene (5 bases). The ends were cut back, 2 bases at V and 2 bases at J, with 11 bases in the middle. From germline, CDR1 is SQVTM and CDR2 ANQGSEA. There are 14 residues in the CDR3. The CDR3 loop is CSVEKDTSTDTQYF. DNA for the CDR3: TGCAGCGTTGAAAAGGACACTTCCACAGATACGCAGTATTTT.

The chain links TRBV4-1 to TRBJ1-6, with 7 bases aligning to TRBD1. Trimming cost V 1 base and J 7 bases; bases outside gene matches: 7. CDR3 size: 16 residues. From germline, CDR1 is MGHRA and CDR2 YSYEKL. The CDR3 protein is CASSQGRDRLNSPLHF. CDR3 coding DNA: TGCGCCAGCAGCCAAGGTCGGGACAGACTGAATTCACCCCTCCACTTT.

J is TRBJ2-2 and V is TRBV30; TRBD1 is a possible D gene (6 bases). CDR3 length equals 16 residues. Per the germline V gene, CDR1 is GTSNPN and CDR2 is SVGIG (reference sequence). Trimming took 0 bases from V and 1 from J, leaving 12 bases between them. For the CDR3, the DNA is TGTGCCTGGAGTGTACTGGGACACCAGAACACCGGGGAGCTGTTTTTT. As protein: CAWSVLGHQNTGELFF.

The gene calls are TRBV5-4 and TRBJ1-2; 7 bases are a match to TRBD1. The CDR3 is made up of 17 amino acids. The germline CDR1 and CDR2 sequences are SGHNT and YYREEE (reference sequence). The ends lost 4 bases at V and 7 bases at J; junction bases unmatched: 19. The CDR3 coding sequence is TGTGCCAGCAGCCCGGCCCCGGGACAGCCAGAACCCTTTGGCTACACCTTC. Its protein product is CASSPAPGQPEPFGYTF.

The chain links TRBV6-1 to TRBJ1-1; D ambiguous. V was trimmed by 1 base and J by 1 base, leaving 7 bases between them. This CDR3 has 14 amino acids. Per the germline V gene, CDR1 is MNHNS and CDR2 is SASEGT. CDR3 nucleotide sequence: TGTGCCAGCAGTGAAGTTGGGCGGAACACTGAAGCTTTCTTT. Translated: CASSEVGRNTEAFF.

The rearrangement uses TRBV5-5 and TRBJ1-4; D remains ambiguous. The CDR3 spans 16 residues. Trimming removed 2 bases from V and 0 bases from J, with 11 bases in between. The germline V gene has CDR1 SGHKS and CDR2 YYEKEE (reference sequence). This chain's CDR3 is CASSFLPGATNEKLFF. The CDR3 bases are TGTGCCAGCAGCTTTCTCCCAGGCGCAACTAATGAAAAACTGTTTTTT.

This chain joins TRBV12-3 or TRBV12-4 and TRBJ1-1; 7 positions agree with TRBD1. This CDR3 contains 12 residues. V shed 10 bases and J 5 bases; nucleotides not matched to a gene: 7. As DNA, the CDR3 is TGTGCCACCGAGACAGGGATAACTGAAGCTTTCTTT. It is translated as CATETGITEAFF.

The chain links TRBV5-1 to TRBJ2-3, with D hard to call. The CDR3 is 16 amino acids. Germline V gene lookup returns CDR1 SGHRS and CDR2 YFSETQ. The germline V and J ends were trimmed by 2 bases and 2 bases, with 15 bases remaining between them. The CDR3 here is CASSFPIYGSTDTQYF. In DNA form, the CDR3 reads TGCGCCAGCAGCTTTCCCATCTACGGGTCCACAGATACGCAGTATTTT.